This is a list of T cell receptor beta chains from one sample in a study of T cell changes during pregnancy in multiple sclerosis. Clones were read by immunoSEQ multiplex PCR, and TCRdb kept only the in-frame ones, dropping some. The repertoire holds 65,000 to 95,000 clones, with about 88% as singletons. The sequencing here drew on peripheral blood, taken before pregnancy. These receptors were taken from a female donor with multiple sclerosis, enrolled in a pregnancy study. Each CDR3 is given with its conserved first and last residue. Each record gives: CDR3 length, clone size, J gene, D gene, V gene, CDR3 protein, CDR3 DNA. D genes are given only for firm matches. Clone size is shown for a subset of rows, as once, few, many or a class of expanded clone.

CDR3 length: 15
clone size: -
J gene: TRBJ2-7
D gene: -
V gene: TRBV4-2
CDR3 protein: CASSLQTSSSYEQYF
CDR3 DNA: TGTGCCAGCAGCTTACAGACCTCAAGCTCCTACGAGCAGTACTTC

CDR3 length: 11
clone size: -
J gene: TRBJ2-3
D gene: -
V gene: TRBV20-1
CDR3 protein: CSAEGADTQYF
CDR3 DNA: TGCAGTGCCGAGGGGGCAGATACGCAGTATTTT

CDR3 length: 15
clone size: once
J gene: TRBJ2-7
D gene: TRBD2
V gene: TRBV9
CDR3 protein: CASSSAGTSGYEQYF
CDR3 DNA: TGTGCCAGCAGTAGCGCCGGGACTAGCGGTTACGAGCAGTACTTC

CDR3 length: 12
clone size: -
J gene: TRBJ1-1
D gene: TRBD1
V gene: TRBV6-5
CDR3 protein: CATGQGGFAAFF
CDR3 DNA: TGTGCCACCGGACAGGGGGGTTTCGCGGCTTTCTTT

CDR3 length: 13
clone size: -
J gene: TRBJ1-3
D gene: -
V gene: TRBV13
CDR3 protein: CASSPGVGNTIYF
CDR3 DNA: TGTGCCAGCAGCCCAGGGGTGGGAAACACCATATATTTT

CDR3 length: 19
clone size: -
J gene: TRBJ1-6
D gene: -
V gene: TRBV5-1
CDR3 protein: CASTASPLTESSYNSPLHF
CDR3 DNA: TGCGCCAGCACGGCATCCCCCCTGACGGAGAGCTCCTATAATTCACCCCTCCACTTT

CDR3 length: 15
clone size: -
J gene: TRBJ1-4
D gene: TRBD1
V gene: TRBV4-1
CDR3 protein: CASSLMTGGNEKLFF
CDR3 DNA: TGCGCCAGCAGCCTTATGACAGGGGGCAATGAAAAACTGTTTTTT

CDR3 length: 16
clone size: -
J gene: TRBJ2-3
D gene: -
V gene: TRBV7-8
CDR3 protein: CASSLNARTNTDTQYF
CDR3 DNA: TGTGCCAGCAGCTTAAACGCCCGGACTAACACAGATACGCAGTATTTT

CDR3 length: 15
clone size: -
J gene: TRBJ1-2
D gene: TRBD1
V gene: TRBV27
CDR3 protein: CASSFIQGGQDGYTF
CDR3 DNA: TGTGCCAGCAGTTTCATTCAGGGGGGTCAGGATGGCTACACCTTC

CDR3 length: 17
clone size: -
J gene: TRBJ1-2
D gene: -
V gene: TRBV25-1
CDR3 protein: CASSDPRAGPGRYGYTF
CDR3 DNA: TGTGCCAGCAGTGACCCCCGGGCGGGCCCAGGACGTTATGGCTACACCTTC